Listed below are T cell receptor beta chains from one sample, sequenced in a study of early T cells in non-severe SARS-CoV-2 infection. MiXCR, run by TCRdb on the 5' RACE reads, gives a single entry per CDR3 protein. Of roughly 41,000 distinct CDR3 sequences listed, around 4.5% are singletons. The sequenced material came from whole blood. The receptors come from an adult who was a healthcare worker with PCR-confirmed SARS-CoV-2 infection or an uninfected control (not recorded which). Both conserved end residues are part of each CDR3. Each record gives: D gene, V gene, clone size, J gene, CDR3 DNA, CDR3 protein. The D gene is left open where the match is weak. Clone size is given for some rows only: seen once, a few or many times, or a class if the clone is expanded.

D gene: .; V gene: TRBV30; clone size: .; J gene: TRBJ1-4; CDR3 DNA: TGTGCCTGGAGTGTAGGCAGTCCGTCTGAAAAACTGTTTTTT; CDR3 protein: CAWSVGSPSEKLFF
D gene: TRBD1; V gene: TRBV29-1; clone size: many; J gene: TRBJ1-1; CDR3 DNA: TGCAGCGCCCCGGGACAGCTGAACACTGAAGCTTTCTTT; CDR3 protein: CSAPGQLNTEAFF
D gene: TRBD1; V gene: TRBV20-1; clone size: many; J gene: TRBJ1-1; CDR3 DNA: TGCAGTGCTGAGTTTTCCGGGACAGGGTACACTGAAGCTTTCTTT; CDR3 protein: CSAEFSGTGYTEAFF
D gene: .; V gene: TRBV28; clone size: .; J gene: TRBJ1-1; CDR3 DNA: TGTGCCAGCAGATTTGTAGGGGACAACACTGAAGCTTTCTTT; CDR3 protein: CASRFVGDNTEAFF
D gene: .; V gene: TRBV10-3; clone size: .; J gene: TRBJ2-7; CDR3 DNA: TGTGCCATCAGCGCCCGTTGGGCGGGAAATATTGCGGTCGAGCAGTACTTC; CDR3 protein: CAISARWAGNIAVEQYF
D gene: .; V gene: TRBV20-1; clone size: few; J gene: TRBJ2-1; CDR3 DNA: TGCAGTGCTAGGGCCCCTTCGGGGTACAATGAGCAGTTCTTC; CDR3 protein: CSARAPSGYNEQFF
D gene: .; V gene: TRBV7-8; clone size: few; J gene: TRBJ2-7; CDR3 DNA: TGTGCCAGCAGCTTACCCCTAGGACGGACCTACGAGCAGTACTTC; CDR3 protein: CASSLPLGRTYEQYF
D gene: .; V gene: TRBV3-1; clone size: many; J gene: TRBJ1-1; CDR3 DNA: TGTGCCAGCAGCCAAGGTAGGGGACGCACTGAAGCTTTCTTT; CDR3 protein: CASSQGRGRTEAFF
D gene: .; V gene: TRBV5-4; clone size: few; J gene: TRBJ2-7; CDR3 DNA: TGTGCCAGCAGCCCCGGAGACGGGTCCTACGAGCAGTACTTC; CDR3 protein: CASSPGDGSYEQYF
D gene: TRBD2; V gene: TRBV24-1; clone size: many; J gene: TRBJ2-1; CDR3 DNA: TGTGCCACCAGTGATTTGAAGTCACTAGCGGGAGGGGCCCATGAGCAGTTCTTC; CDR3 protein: CATSDLKSLAGGAHEQFF
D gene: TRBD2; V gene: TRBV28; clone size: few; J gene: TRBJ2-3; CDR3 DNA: TGTGCCAGCAGATCTCCGGGACTAGCGTATACAGATACGCAGTATTTT; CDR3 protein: CASRSPGLAYTDTQYF
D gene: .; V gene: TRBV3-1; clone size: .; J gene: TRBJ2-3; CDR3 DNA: TGTGCCAGCAGCCTCCATGGGGATACGCAGTATTTT; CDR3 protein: CASSLHGDTQYF
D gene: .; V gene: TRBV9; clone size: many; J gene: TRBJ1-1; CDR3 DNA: TGTGCCAGCAGCGTAGAACTAGGAGCGACTGAAGCTTTCTTT; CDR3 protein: CASSVELGATEAFF
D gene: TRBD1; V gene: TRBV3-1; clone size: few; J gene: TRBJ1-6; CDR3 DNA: TGTGCCAGCAGCCAGGGACAGAGCTCCTATAATTCACCCCTCCACTTT; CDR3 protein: CASSQGQSSYNSPLHF
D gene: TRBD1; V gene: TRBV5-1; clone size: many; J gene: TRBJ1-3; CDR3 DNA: TGCGCCAGCAGCTTGGCCGGACAGGGGACTGGAAACACCATATATTTT; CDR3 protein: CASSLAGQGTGNTIYF
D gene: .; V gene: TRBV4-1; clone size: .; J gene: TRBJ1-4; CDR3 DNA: TGCGCCAGCAGCCCCTTCGGTGGAACTAATGAAAAACTGTTTTTT; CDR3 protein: CASSPFGGTNEKLFF
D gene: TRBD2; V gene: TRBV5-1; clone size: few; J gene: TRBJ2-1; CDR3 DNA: TGCGCCAGCAGCTTGGGGGCTGGCGGGAGGGTAAATGAGCAGTTCTTC; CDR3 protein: CASSLGAGGRVNEQFF
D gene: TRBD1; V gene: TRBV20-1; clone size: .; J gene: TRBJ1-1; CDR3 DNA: TGCAGTGCTAGAGGCACAGGGGACACTGAAGCTTTCTTT; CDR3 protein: CSARGTGDTEAFF
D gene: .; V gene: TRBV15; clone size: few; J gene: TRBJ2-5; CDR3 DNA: TGTGCCACCAGCAGAGATCGGGGGTTGGAGACCCAGTACTTC; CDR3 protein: CATSRDRGLETQYF
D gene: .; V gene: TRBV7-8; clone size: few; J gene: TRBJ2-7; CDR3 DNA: TGTGCCAGCAGCTTAGCGACAGACTTCTACCCCTACGAGCAGTACTTC; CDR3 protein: CASSLATDFYPYEQYF
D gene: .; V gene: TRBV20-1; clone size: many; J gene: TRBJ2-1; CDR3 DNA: TGCAGTGCTAGAGATTCTAACTACAATGAGCAGTTCTTC; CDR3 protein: CSARDSNYNEQFF
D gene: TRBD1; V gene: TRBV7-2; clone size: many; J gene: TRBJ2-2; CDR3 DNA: TGTGCCAGCAGCTTACGGGACAGAAGTCGTTCCGGGGAGCTGTTTTTT; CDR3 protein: CASSLRDRSRSGELFF
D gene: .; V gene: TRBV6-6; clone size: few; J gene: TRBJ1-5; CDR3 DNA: TGTGCCAGCAGAGATAACAAGGGCGGCAATCAGCCCCAGCATTTT; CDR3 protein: CASRDNKGGNQPQHF
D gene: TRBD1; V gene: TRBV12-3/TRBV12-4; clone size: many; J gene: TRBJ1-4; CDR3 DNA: TGTGCCAGCAGTAAGGGGGCATCGGGAATAAATGAAAAACTGTTTTTT; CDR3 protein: CASSKGASGINEKLFF
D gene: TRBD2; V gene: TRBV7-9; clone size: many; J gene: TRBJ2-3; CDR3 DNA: TGTGCCAGCAGCTTAGCGACTAGCGGGCTCACAGATACGCAGTATTTT; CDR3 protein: CASSLATSGLTDTQYF
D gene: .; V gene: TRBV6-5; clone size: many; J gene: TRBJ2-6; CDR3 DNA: TGTGCCAGCAGTTACTCTCGGAAGTCGGCTTATTCTGGGGCCAACGTCCTGACTTTC; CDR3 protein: CASSYSRKSAYSGANVLTF
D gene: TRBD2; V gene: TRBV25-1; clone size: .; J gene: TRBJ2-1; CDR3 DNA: TGTGCCAGCAGTGCCATAGCGGGAGCGGCATACAATGAGCAGTTCTTC; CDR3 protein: CASSAIAGAAYNEQFF
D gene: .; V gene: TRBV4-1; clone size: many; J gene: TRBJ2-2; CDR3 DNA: TGCGCCAGCAGCCAAGTAGGAGACGGGATCGATTCCGGGGAGCTGTTTTTT; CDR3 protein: CASSQVGDGIDSGELFF
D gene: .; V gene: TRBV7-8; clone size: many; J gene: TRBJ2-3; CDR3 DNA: TGTGCCAGCAGAGACGCTGGGGGAGGCTTCCAAGATACGCAGTATTTT; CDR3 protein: CASRDAGGGFQDTQYF